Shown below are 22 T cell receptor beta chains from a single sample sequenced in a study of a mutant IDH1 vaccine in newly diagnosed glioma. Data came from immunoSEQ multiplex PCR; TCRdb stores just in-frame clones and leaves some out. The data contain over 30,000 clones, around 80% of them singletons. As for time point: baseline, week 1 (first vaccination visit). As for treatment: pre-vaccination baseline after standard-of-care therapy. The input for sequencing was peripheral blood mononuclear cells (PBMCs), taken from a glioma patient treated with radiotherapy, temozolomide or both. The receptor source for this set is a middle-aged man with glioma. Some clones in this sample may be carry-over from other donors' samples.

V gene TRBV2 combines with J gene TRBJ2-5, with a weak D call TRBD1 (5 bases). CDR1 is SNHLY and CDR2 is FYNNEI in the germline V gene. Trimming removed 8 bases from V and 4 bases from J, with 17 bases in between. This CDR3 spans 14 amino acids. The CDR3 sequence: CASHQAGQSETQYF. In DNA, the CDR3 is TGTGCCAGCCATCAAGCAGGACAATCAGAGACCCAGTACTTC.

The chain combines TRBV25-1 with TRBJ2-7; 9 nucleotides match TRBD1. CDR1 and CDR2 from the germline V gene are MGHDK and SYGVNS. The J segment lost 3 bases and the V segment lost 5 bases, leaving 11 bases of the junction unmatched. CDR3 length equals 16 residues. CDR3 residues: CASSHTGTGNIYEQYF. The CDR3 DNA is TGTGCCAGCAGTCACACCGGGACAGGGAATATCTACGAGCAGTACTTC.

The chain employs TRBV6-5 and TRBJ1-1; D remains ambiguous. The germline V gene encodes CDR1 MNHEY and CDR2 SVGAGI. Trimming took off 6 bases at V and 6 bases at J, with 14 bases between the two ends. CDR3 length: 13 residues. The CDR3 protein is CASRIRGSAEAFF. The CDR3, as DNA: TGTGCCAGCAGGATTAGAGGATCGGCTGAAGCTTTCTTT.

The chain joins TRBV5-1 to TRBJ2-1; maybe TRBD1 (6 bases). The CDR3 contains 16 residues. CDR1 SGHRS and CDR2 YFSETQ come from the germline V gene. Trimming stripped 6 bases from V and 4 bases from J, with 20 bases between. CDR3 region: CASTYLDRSVYNEQFF. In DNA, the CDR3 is TGCGCCAGCACCTACCTAGACAGGTCCGTATACAATGAGCAGTTCTTC.

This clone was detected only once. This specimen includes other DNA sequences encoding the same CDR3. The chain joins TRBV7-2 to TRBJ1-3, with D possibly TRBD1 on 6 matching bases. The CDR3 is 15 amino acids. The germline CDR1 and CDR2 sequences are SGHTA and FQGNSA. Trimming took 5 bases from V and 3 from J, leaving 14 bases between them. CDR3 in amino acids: CASSRLGGNGNTIYF. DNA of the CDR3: TGTGCCAGCAGCCGGCTAGGGGGGAATGGAAACACCATATATTTT.

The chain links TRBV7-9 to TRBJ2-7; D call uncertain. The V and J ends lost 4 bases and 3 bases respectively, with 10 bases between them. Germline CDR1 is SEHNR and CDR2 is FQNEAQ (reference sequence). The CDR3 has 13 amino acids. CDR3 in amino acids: CASSYQVDYEQYF. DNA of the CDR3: TGTGCCAGCAGCTACCAGGTAGACTACGAGCAGTACTTC.

The CDR3 DNA follows: TGCGCCAGCAAGGGACGACAGGGGAGCAATCAGCCCCAGCATTTT. Residues: CASKGRQGSNQPQHF. This chain uses TRBV4-1 with TRBJ1-5, with TRBD1 matching 8 bases. CDR3 length: 15 amino acids. With V trimmed by 7 bases and J by 1 base, 6 bases remained unmatched. Germline V gene sequence: CDR1 MGHRA, CDR2 YSYEKL.

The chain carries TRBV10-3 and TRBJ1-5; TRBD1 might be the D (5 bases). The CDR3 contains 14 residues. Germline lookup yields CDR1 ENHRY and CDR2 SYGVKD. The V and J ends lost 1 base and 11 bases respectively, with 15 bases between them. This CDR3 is CAISEWGREEAQHF. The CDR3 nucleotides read TGTGCCATCAGTGAGTGGGGGAGAGAGGAGGCCCAGCATTTT.

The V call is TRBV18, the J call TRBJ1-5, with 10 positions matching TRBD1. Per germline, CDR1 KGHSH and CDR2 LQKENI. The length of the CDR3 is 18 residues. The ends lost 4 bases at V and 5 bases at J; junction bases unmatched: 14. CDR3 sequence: CASSRNQPGQGFYQPQHF. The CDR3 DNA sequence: TGTGCCAGCTCACGCAATCAGCCGGGACAGGGGTTTTATCAGCCCCAGCATTTT.

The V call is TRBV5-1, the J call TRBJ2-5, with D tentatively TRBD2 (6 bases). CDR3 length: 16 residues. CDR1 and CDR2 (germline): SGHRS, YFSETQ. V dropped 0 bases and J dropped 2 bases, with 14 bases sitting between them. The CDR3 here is CASSLEVAGPQETQYF. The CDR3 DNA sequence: TGCGCCAGCAGCTTGGAAGTGGCGGGACCTCAAGAGACCCAGTACTTC.

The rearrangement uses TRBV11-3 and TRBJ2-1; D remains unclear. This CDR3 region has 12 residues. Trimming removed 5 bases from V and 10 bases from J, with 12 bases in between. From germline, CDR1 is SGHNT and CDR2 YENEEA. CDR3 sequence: CASSHPWEEQFF. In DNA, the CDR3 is TGTGCCAGCAGCCACCCCTGGGAAGAGCAGTTCTTC.

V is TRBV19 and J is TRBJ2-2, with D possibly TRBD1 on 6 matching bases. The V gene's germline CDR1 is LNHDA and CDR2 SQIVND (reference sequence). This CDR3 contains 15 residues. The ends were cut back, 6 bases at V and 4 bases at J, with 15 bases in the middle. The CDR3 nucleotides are TGTGCCAGTAGCTCTGACAGGCCGAGCACCGGGGAGCTGTTTTTT. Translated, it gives CASSSDRPSTGELFF.

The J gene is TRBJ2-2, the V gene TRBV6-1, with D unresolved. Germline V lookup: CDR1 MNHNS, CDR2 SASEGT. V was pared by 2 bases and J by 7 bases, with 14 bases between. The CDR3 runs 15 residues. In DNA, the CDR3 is TGTGCCAGCAGTGAATGGTCGGTGGCCAACGGGGAGCTGTTTTTT. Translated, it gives CASSEWSVANGELFF.

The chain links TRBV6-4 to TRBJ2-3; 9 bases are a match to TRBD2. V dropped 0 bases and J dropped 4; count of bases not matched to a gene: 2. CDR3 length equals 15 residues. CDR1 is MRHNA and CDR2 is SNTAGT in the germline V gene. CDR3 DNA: TGTGCCAGCAGTGACTCGGCTAGCGGGGCAGATACGCAGTATTTT. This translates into CASSDSASGADTQYF.

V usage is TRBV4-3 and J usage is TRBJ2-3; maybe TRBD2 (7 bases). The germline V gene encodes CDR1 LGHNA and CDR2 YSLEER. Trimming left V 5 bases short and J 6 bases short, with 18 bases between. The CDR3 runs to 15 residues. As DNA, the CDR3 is TGCGCCAGCAGCTTAGAGGGGGGGGAAGGGGATACGCAGTATTTT. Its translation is CASSLEGGEGDTQYF.

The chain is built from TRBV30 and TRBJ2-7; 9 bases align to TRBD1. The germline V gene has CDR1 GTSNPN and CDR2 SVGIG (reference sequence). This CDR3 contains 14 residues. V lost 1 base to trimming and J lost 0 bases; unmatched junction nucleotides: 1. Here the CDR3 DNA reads TGTGCCTGGAGTGGACAGGGGGACTCCTACGAGCAGTACTTC. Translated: CAWSGQGDSYEQYF.

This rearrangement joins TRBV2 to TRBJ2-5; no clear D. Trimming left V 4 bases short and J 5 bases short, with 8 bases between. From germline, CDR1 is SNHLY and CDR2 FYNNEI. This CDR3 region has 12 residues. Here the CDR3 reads CASSVRTETQYF. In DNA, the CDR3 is TGTGCCAGCAGTGTTAGGACGGAGACCCAGTACTTC.

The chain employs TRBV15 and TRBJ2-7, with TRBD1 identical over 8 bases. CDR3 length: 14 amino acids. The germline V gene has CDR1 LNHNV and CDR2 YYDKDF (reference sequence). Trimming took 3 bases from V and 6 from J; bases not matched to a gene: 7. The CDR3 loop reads CATSRDREDGEQYF. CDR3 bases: TGTGCCACCAGCAGGGACAGGGAGGACGGCGAGCAGTACTTC.

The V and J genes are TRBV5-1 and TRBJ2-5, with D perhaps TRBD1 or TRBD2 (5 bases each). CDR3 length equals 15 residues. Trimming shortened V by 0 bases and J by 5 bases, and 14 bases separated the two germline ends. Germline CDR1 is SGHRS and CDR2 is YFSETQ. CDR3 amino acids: CASSLGSGGLETQYF. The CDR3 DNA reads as TGCGCCAGCAGCTTGGGTAGTGGGGGTCTTGAGACCCAGTACTTC.

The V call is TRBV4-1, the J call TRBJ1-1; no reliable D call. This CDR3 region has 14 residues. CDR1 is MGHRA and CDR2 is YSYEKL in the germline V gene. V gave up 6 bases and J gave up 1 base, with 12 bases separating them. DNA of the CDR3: TGCGCCAGCAGTCGCGAAACGACGAACACTGAAGCTTTCTTT. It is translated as CASSRETTNTEAFF.

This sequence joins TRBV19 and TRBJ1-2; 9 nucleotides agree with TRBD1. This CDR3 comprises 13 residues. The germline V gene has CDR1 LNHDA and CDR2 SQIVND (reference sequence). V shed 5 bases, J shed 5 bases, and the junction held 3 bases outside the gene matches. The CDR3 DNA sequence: TGTGCCAGTAGTCCGGGACAGGGTTATGGCTACACCTTC. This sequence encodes CASSPGQGYGYTF.

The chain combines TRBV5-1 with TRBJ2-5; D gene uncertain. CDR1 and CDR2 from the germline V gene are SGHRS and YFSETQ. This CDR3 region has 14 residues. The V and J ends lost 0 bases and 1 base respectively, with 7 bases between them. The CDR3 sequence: CASSLATVQETQYF. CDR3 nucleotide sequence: TGCGCCAGCAGCTTGGCTACAGTCCAAGAGACCCAGTACTTC.